This record covers a single T cell receptor (beta chain). No antigen is known for it. These data are taken from a study of T cells after posttransplantation cyclophosphamide. General study points: Donor-recipient repertoire similarity was low at 1-2 months, rising over year one. Recipient CMV seropositivity and CMV reactivation strongly tracked TRB clonality. Tissue-infiltrating T cells from skin or gut overlapped little with blood T cells.

Clones were sequenced by immunoSEQ multiplex PCR, and TCRdb holds only the in-frame ones, with some missing. The top ten hold 1.4% of the sample, which has 4,500 to 7,000 clones, almost 95% seen once. Germline values: CDR1 LGHNA, CDR2 YSLEER. The CDR3 spans 15 residues. V trimming: 0 bases; J trimming: 7 bases; junction bases outside the gene matches: 5. Sequenced: CD4+ T cells sorted from bone marrow. The rearrangement links TRBV4-3 to TRBJ1-5; 8 bases align to TRBD1. The receptor's source is a woman in her sixties in good health, CMV-negative, and a related stem cell transplant donor. The CDR3 DNA sequence: TGCGCCAGCAGCCAAGAAGCAGGGGGCGGACAGCCCCAGCATTTT. This translates into CASSQEAGGGQPQHF.